The entry that follows covers one TCR beta chain sequence. The authors' processing: Quantification of nucleated cells was approximated via reference gene primer amplification. Method: immunoSEQ multiplex PCR; TCRdb's copy keeps in-frame clones and lacks some. V, J and clone size derive from that table, while D and trimming were established from the DNA sequence. In the table there are 150,000 to 200,000 clones, approximately 80% of which are singletons. These data originate in a study of blood T cell repertoires in COVID-19. Overall study: Italy, Spain and the United States were the sources of the convalescent and acute COVID-19 samples. From T cells, B-cell-depleted T cells, or PBMCs came the material, which was cDNA or gDNA.

Germline CDR1 is MNHEY and CDR2 is SVGEGT. The trim removed 5 bases at V and 7 bases at J, leaving 3 bases unmatched. This CDR3 is built from 12 residues. The V gene is TRBV6-2 or TRBV6-3, the J gene TRBJ1-2, with TRBD1 matching over 8 bases. Sequencing input: peripheral blood. The clonotype originates from a human donor in a cohort sampled during active COVID-19. As DNA, the CDR3 is TGTGCCAGCAGTCAAGGGACAGGTGGCTACACCTTC. Translation gives CASSQGTGGYTF.